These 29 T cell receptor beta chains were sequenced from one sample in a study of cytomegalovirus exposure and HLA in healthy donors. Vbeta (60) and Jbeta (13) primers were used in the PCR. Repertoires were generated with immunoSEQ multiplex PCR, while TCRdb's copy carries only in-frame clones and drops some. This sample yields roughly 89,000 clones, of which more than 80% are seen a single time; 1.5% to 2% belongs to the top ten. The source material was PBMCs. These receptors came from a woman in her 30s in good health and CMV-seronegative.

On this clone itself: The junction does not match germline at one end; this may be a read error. The CDR3 spells CASSGSSGSMLF. The CDR3 DNA reads TGTGCCAGCAGTGGGTCTAGCGGGTCGATGCTCTTC. The chain joins TRBV2 to TRBJ2-1, with 8 positions matching TRBD2. Germline V gene lookup returns CDR1 SNHLY and CDR2 FYNNEI. This CDR3 has 12 amino acids. Using reference TRBV2 and TRBJ2-1 for the parts outside the CDR3, the full variable domain is EPEVTQTPSHQVTQMGQEVILRCVPISNHLYFYWYRQILGQKVEFLVSFYNNEISEKSEIFDDQFSVERPDGSNFTLKIRSTKLEDSAMYFCASSGSSGSMLFGPGTRLTVL.

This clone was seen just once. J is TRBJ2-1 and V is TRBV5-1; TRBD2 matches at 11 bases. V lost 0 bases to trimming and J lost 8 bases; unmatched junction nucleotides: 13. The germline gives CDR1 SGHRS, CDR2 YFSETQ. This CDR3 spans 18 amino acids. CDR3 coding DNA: TGCGCCAGCAGCTTGGGCCCCTCTAGTAGCGGGAGGGCCGATGAGCAGTTCTTC. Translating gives CASSLGPSSSGRADEQFF.

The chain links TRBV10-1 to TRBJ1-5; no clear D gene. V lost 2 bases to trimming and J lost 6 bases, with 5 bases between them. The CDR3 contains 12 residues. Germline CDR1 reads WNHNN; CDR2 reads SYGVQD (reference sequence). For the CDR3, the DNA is TGCGCCAGCAGTGAGACGGGTCAGCCCCAGCATTTT. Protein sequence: CASSETGQPQHF.

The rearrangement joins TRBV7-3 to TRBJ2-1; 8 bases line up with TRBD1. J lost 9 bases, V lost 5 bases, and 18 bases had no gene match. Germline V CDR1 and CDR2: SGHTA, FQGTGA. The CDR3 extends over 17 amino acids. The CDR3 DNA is TGTGCCAGCAGCATACAAGGGACAGGAGGTTTGTATGGTGAGCAGTTCTTC. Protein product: CASSIQGTGGLYGEQFF. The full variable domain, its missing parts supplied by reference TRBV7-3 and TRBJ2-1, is GAGVSQTPSNKVTEKGKYVELRCDPISGHTALYWYRQSLGQGPEFLIYFQGTGAADDSGLPNDRFFAVRPEGSVSTLKIQRTERGDSAVYLCASSIQGTGGLYGEQFFGPGTRLTVL.

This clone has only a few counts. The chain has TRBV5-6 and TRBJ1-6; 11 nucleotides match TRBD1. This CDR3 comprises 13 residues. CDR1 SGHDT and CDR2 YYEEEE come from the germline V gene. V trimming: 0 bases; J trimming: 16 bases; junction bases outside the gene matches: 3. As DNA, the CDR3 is TGTGCCAGCAGCTTGGCCGGGACAGGGGGACTCCACTTT. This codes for CASSLAGTGGLHF.

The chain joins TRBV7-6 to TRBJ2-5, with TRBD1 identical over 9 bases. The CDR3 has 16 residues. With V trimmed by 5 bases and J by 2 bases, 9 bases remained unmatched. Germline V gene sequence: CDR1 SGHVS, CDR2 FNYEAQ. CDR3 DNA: TGTGCCAGCAGCGCAACACCGGGACAGGGTCAAGAGACCCAGTACTTC. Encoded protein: CASSATPGQGQETQYF.

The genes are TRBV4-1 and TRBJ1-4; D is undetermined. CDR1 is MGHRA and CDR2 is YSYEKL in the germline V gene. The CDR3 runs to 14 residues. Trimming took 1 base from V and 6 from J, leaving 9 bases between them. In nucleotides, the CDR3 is TGCGCCAGCAGCCAAGGTCAAGCGGATGAAAAACTGTTTTTT. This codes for CASSQGQADEKLFF.

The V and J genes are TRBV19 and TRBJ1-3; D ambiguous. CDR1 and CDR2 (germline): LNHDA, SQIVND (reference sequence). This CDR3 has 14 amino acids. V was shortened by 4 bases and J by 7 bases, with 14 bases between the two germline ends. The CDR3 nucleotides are TGTGCCAGTAGTACAGGTTTCTTTAGGAACACCATATATTTT. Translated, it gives CASSTGFFRNTIYF.

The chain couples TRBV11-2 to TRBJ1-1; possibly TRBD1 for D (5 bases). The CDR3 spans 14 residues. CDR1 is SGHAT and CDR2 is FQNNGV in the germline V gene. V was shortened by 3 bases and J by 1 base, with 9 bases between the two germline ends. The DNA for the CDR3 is TGTGCCAGCAGCTTCCGACAGTCGAACACTGAAGCTTTCTTT. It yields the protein CASSFRQSNTEAFF.

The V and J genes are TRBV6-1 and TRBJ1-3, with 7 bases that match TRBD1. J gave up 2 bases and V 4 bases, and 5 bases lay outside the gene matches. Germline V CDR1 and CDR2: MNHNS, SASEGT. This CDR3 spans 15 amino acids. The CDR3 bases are TGTGCCAGCAGTGTCTGGCAGGGGGCTGGAAACACCATATATTTT. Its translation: CASSVWQGAGNTIYF.

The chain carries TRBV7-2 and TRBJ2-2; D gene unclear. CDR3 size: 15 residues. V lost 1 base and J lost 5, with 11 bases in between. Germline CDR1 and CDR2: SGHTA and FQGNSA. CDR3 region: CASSLVTPETGELFF. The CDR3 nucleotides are TGTGCCAGCAGCTTAGTTACGCCGGAGACCGGGGAGCTGTTTTTT.

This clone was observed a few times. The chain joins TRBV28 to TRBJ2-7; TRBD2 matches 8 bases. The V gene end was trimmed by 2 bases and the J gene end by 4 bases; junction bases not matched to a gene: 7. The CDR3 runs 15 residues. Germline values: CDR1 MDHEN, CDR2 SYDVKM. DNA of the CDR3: TGTGCCAGCAGTTTACGCCCAGCGGGAGTATACGAGCAGTACTTC. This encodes CASSLRPAGVYEQYF.

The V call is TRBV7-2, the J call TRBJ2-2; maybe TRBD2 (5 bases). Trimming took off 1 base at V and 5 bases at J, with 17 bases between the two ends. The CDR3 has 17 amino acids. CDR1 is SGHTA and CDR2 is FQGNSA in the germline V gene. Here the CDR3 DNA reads TGTGCCAGCAGCTTAGGAGCCCCTACAACGGGAACCGGGGAGCTGTTTTTT. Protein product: CASSLGAPTTGTGELFF.

The CDR3 nucleotides are TGTGCCAGTAGTATAAGCGACGGCAGCCCGACCCAGTACTTC. It yields the protein CASSISDGSPTQYF. The chain couples TRBV19 to TRBJ2-5, with D unresolved. Trimming took off 2 bases at V and 7 bases at J, with 14 bases between the two ends. CDR3 length: 14 residues. CDR1 and CDR2 from the germline V gene are LNHDA and SQIVND (reference sequence). Complete variable domain (other parts from reference TRBV19 and TRBJ2-5): DGGITQSPKYLFRKEGQNVTLSCEQNLNHDAMYWYRQDPGQGLRLIYYSQIVNDFQKGDIAEGYSVSREKKESFPLTVTSAQKNPTAFYLCASSISDGSPTQYFGPGTRLLVL.

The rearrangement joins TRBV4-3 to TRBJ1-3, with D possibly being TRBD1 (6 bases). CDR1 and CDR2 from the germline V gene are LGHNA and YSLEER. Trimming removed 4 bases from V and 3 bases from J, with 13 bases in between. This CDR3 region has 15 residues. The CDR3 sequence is CASSPTRGFGNTIYF. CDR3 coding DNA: TGCGCCAGCAGCCCCACGAGGGGGTTTGGAAACACCATATATTTT.

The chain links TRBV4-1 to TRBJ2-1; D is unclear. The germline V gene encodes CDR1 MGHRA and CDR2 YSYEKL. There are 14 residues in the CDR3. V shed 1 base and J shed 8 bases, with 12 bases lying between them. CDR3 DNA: TGCGCCAGCAGCCAAGTCGCCAGGTGGGATGAGCAGTTCTTC. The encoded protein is CASSQVARWDEQFF.

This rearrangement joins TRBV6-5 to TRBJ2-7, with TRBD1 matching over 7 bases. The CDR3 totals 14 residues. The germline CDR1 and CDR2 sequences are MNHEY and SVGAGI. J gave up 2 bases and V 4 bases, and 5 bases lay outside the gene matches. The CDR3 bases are TGTGCCAGCAGTTCGGGACAGAAGACCTACGAGCAGTACTTC. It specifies CASSSGQKTYEQYF.

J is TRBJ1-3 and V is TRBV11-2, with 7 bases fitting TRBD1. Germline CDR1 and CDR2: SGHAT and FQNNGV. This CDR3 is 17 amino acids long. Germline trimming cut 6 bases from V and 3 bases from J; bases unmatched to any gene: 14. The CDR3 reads CASSPGQVPLYGNTIYF. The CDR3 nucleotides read TGTGCCAGCAGTCCTGGACAGGTCCCCCTCTATGGAAACACCATATATTTT.

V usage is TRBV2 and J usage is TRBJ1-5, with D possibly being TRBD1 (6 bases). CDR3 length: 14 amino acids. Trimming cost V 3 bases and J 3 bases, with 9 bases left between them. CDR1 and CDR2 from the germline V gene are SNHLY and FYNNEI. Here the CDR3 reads CASSDRGYNQPQHF. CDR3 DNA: TGTGCCAGCAGTGACAGGGGTTACAATCAGCCCCAGCATTTT.

Here the CDR3 DNA reads TGTGCCAGCAGCTTCGGGGGATCCTACGAGCAGTACTTC. Translation gives CASSFGGSYEQYF. This sequence joins TRBV7-3 and TRBJ2-7, with a weak D call TRBD2 (6 bases). This CDR3 is 13 amino acids long. Between the trimmed V and J ends, which lost 3 bases and 1 base, there was a span of 7 bases. In germline, CDR1 is SGHTA, CDR2 FQGTGA.

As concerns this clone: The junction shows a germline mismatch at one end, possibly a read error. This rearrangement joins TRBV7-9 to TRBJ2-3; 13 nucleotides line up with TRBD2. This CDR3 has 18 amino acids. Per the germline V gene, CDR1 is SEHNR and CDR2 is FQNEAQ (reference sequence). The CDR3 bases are TGTTCCAGCAGCTTAGCGATTCGGACTAGCGGGAGAACAGATACGCAGTATTTT. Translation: CSSSLAIRTSGRTDTQYF.

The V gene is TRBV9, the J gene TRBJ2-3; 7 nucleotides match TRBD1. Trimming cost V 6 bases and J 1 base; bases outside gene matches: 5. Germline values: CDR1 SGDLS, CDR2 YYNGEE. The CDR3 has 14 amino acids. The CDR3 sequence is CASKNDRGTDTQYF. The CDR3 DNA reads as TGTGCCAGCAAGAACGACAGGGGCACAGATACGCAGTATTTT.

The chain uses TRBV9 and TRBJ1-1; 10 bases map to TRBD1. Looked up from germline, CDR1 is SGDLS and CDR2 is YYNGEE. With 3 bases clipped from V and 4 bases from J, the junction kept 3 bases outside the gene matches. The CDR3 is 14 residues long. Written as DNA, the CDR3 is TGTGCCAGCAGCGCCGGGACAGGGGTCACTGAAGCTTTCTTT. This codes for CASSAGTGVTEAFF.

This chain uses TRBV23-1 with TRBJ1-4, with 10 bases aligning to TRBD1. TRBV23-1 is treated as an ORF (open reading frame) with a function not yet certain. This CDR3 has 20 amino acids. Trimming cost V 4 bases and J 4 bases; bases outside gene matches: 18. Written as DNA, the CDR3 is TGCGCCAGCAGTCTATGGGAGGGACAGGGGTATCTTAGGGGTAATGAAAAACTGTTTTTT. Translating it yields CASSLWEGQGYLRGNEKLFF.

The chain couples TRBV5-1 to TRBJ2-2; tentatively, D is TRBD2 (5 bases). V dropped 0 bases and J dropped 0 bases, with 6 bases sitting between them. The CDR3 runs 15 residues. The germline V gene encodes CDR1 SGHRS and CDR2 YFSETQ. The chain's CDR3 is CASSLAGSNTGELFF. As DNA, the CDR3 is TGCGCCAGCAGCTTGGCGGGGTCGAACACCGGGGAGCTGTTTTTT.

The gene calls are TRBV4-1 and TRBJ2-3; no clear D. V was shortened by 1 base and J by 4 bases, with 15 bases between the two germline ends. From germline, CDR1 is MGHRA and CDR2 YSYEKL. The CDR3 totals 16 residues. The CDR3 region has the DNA TGCGCCAGCAGCCAAGTTGACTTAGGCTTCGCAGATACGCAGTATTTT. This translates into CASSQVDLGFADTQYF.

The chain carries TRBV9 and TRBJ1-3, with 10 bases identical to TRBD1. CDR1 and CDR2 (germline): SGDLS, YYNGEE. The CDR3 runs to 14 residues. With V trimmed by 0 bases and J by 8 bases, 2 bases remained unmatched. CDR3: CASSVGTGGHTIYF. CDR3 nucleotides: TGTGCCAGCAGCGTAGGGACAGGGGGACACACCATATATTTT.

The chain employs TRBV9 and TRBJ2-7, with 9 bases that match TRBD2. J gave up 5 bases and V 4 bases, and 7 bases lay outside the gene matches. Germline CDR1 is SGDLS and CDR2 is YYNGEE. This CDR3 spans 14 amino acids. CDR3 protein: CASSSSGRTHEQYF. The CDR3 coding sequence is TGTGCCAGCAGCTCAAGCGGGAGGACCCACGAGCAGTACTTC.

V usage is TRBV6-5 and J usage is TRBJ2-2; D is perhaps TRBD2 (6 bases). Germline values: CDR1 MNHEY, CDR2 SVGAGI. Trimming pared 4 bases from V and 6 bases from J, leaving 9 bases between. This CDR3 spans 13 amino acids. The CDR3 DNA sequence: TGTGCCAGCAGTTCTCGGGGGTCCGGGGAGCTGTTTTTT. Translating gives CASSSRGSGELFF.